The 30 T cell receptor beta chains below were found in one sample sequenced in a study of blood T cell repertoires in COVID-19. The method was immunoSEQ multiplex PCR; TCRdb's version includes in-frame clones alone and lacks a portion of them. The table records 65,000 to 75,000 clones, approximately 92% of them present only once. The sample comprised peripheral blood. The receptors shown here come from a human donor with active COVID-19. The donor label of this sample is uncertain.

The chain recombines TRBV6-1 with TRBJ1-1; the match to TRBD1 covers 8 bases. CDR1 MNHNS and CDR2 SASEGT come from the germline V gene. V gave up 2 bases and J gave up 5 bases; unmatched junction bases: 4. The CDR3 consists of 14 residues. The CDR3 sequence: CASSERTGSTEAFF. The CDR3 bases are TGTGCCAGCAGTGAACGGACAGGGAGTACTGAAGCTTTCTTT.

In DNA form, the CDR3 reads TGCGCCAGCAGTGGGGGACTAGCTTCTGAGCGAGAGACCCAGTACTTC. This codes for CASSGGLASERETQYF. The chain combines TRBV10-1 with TRBJ2-5; 9 bases map to TRBD2. Germline assignment: CDR1 WNHNN and CDR2 SYGVQD (reference sequence). The CDR3 has 16 residues. V was clipped by 4 bases and J by 4 bases; unmatched bases: 10.

V usage is TRBV7-9 and J usage is TRBJ1-5; no reliable D call. The V gene's germline CDR1 is SEHNR and CDR2 FQNEAQ (reference sequence). Between the trimmed V and J ends, which lost 4 bases and 0 bases, there was a span of 7 bases. The CDR3 totals 14 residues. The CDR3 DNA is TGTGCCAGCAGCTGGGAGAATAGCAATCAGCCCCAGCATTTT. This codes for CASSWENSNQPQHF. The full variable domain, in which reference TRBV7-9 and TRBJ1-5 provide the parts outside the CDR3, is DTGVSQNPRHKITKRGQNVTFRCDPISEHNRLYWYRQTLGQGPEFLTYFQNEAQLEKSRLLSDRFSAERPKGSFSTLEIQRTEQGDSAMYLCASSWENSNQPQHFGDGTRLSIL.

The chain carries TRBV9 and TRBJ2-1; TRBD1 aligns across 7 bases. There are 15 residues in the CDR3. V dropped 4 bases and J dropped 7; count of bases not matched to a gene: 11. CDR1 is SGDLS, CDR2 YYNGEE, per germline. CDR3 DNA sequence: TGTGCCAGCAGCTTACCGGGACAGAGGGTGAATGAGCAGTTCTTC. Translated: CASSLPGQRVNEQFF.

V and J are TRBV5-1 and TRBJ2-7, with 12 bases fitting TRBD2. Germline V gene lookup returns CDR1 SGHRS and CDR2 YFSETQ. V was clipped by 1 base and J by 4 bases; unmatched bases: 3. This CDR3 comprises 15 residues. CDR3 in DNA: TGCGCCAGCAGCTTGTCCCTAGCGGGAGGGTACGAGCAGTACTTC. This gives the protein CASSLSLAGGYEQYF.

The V and J genes are TRBV28 and TRBJ1-4; tentative D call: TRBD1 (5 bases). The ends were cut back, 6 bases at V and 5 bases at J, with 13 bases in the middle. Germline lookup yields CDR1 MDHEN and CDR2 SYDVKM. The CDR3 runs to 14 residues. CDR3 loop: CASRNRGSNEKLFF. CDR3 DNA sequence: TGTGCCAGCAGGAATAGGGGTTCGAATGAAAAACTGTTTTTT.

A note on this clone: The sample carries other DNA sequences with the same CDR3. J is TRBJ1-1 and V is TRBV7-2; TRBD1 is a possible D gene (6 bases). CDR3 length: 13 amino acids. CDR1 and CDR2 (germline): SGHTA, FQGNSA. V lost 6 bases to trimming and J lost 2 bases, with 10 bases between them. The CDR3 sequence is CASSSQGNTEAFF. The CDR3 DNA reads as TGTGCCAGCAGTTCACAGGGTAACACTGAAGCTTTCTTT.

The gene calls are TRBV18 and TRBJ2-1, with D possibly matching TRBD2 (5 bases). The germline V gene encodes CDR1 KGHSH and CDR2 LQKENI. V shed 5 bases and J shed 10 bases, with 9 bases lying between them. The CDR3 totals 11 residues. Here the CDR3 reads CASSFEREQFF. The CDR3 DNA reads TGTGCCAGCTCATTCGAGCGGGAGCAGTTCTTC. The full variable domain, its missing parts supplied by reference TRBV18 and TRBJ2-1, is NAGVMQNPRHLVRRRGQEARLRCSPMKGHSHVYWYRQLPEEGLKFMVYLQKENIIDESGMPKERFSAEFPKEGPSILRIQQVVRGDSAAYFCASSFEREQFFGPGTRLTVL.

The CDR3 loop is CASSPSQGDTQYF. As DNA, the CDR3 is TGTGCCAGCAGCCCGAGTCAGGGGGATACGCAGTATTTT. This sequence joins TRBV11-1 and TRBJ2-3, with a tentative D call TRBD1 (6 bases). This CDR3 has 13 amino acids. The V end was cut by 5 bases, the J end by 6 bases, with 12 bases between. The germline gives CDR1 SGHAT, CDR2 FQDESV (reference sequence).

The chain has TRBV6-6 and TRBJ2-7; 7 bases agree with TRBD2. V shed 0 bases and J 6 bases; nucleotides not matched to a gene: 5. Germline loops: CDR1 MNHNY, CDR2 SVGAGI (reference sequence). The CDR3 runs 14 residues. CDR3 bases: TGTGCCAGCAGTTACTCGGCGGGAGAAATCGAGCAGTACTTC. Amino acids: CASSYSAGEIEQYF.

This clone came up once. This rearrangement joins TRBV25-1 to TRBJ2-3; D unclear. Trimming shortened V by 7 bases and J by 4 bases, and 12 bases separated the two germline ends. The CDR3 runs to 13 residues. Looked up from germline, CDR1 is MGHDK and CDR2 is SYGVNS. CDR3 loop: CASTASWADTQYF. DNA of the CDR3: TGTGCCAGCACAGCGTCATGGGCAGATACGCAGTATTTT.

The chain joins TRBV10-3 to TRBJ2-1; 10 bases are a match to TRBD2. The germline gives CDR1 ENHRY, CDR2 SYGVKD. The trim removed 7 bases at V and 7 bases at J, leaving 7 bases unmatched. The CDR3 has 14 amino acids. CDR3 residues: CAIKKAGGPNEQFF. CDR3 DNA sequence: TGTGCCATCAAAAAAGCGGGAGGGCCGAATGAGCAGTTCTTC.

The chain couples TRBV27 to TRBJ1-2; the match to TRBD1 covers 7 bases. Per the germline V gene, CDR1 is MNHEY and CDR2 is SMNVEV (reference sequence). The CDR3 is made up of 18 amino acids. Trimming took 2 bases from V and 3 from J; bases not matched to a gene: 15. This chain's CDR3 is CASSLRSGVGRGDYGYTF. CDR3 nucleotide sequence: TGTGCCAGCAGTTTAAGATCCGGCGTCGGCAGGGGGGACTATGGCTACACCTTC.

This clone was recorded only once. The V call is TRBV2, the J call TRBJ2-7; no clear D. The CDR3 is 15 amino acids. Trimming took off 0 bases at V and 1 base at J, with 10 bases between the two ends. CDR1 and CDR2 from the germline V gene are SNHLY and FYNNEI. DNA of the CDR3: TGTGCCAGCAGTGAAGCTCCTAGGAGTTCCTACGAGCAGTACTTC. This encodes CASSEAPRSSYEQYF.

This chain joins TRBV28 and TRBJ1-2; D gene unclear. Germline CDR1 is MDHEN and CDR2 is SYDVKM. V was cut by 5 bases and J by 6 bases, with 13 bases left in between. There are 13 residues in the CDR3. The CDR3 nucleotides read TGTGCCAGCAGTATAACCGGTAATCATGGCTACACCTTC. Its protein is CASSITGNHGYTF.

In this sample, this clone turned up once. V gene TRBV29-1 combines with J gene TRBJ1-4; no definite D call. CDR3 size: 11 residues. Germline lookup yields CDR1 SQVTM and CDR2 ANQGSEA. Trimming removed 4 bases from V and 8 bases from J, with 8 bases in between. This chain's CDR3 is CSVVHQEKLFF. CDR3 in DNA: TGCAGCGTTGTCCACCAGGAAAAACTGTTTTTT.

The gene calls are TRBV11-2 and TRBJ1-2, with 7 positions matching TRBD1. The ends lost 5 bases at V and 4 bases at J; junction bases unmatched: 7. The CDR3 is 14 amino acids. Per the germline V gene, CDR1 is SGHAT and CDR2 is FQNNGV. CDR3 amino acids: CASSPRQGSYGYTF. The CDR3 DNA reads as TGTGCCAGCAGCCCGAGACAGGGAAGCTATGGCTACACCTTC.

The CDR3 nucleotides read TGCGCCAGCAGCCACGGGACTAACTCCTACAATGAGCAGTTCTTC. Encoded protein: CASSHGTNSYNEQFF. This chain connects TRBV5-1 to TRBJ2-1; 7 bases agree with TRBD2. CDR3 length equals 15 residues. CDR1 and CDR2 from the germline V gene are SGHRS and YFSETQ. After removal of 4 bases from V and 0 bases from J, the junction contained 4 bases not matched to a gene.

The gene calls are TRBV14 and TRBJ2-1; 7 nucleotides match TRBD2. V lost 1 base and J lost 9; bases outside the gene matches: 9. This CDR3 contains 15 residues. Germline V lookup: CDR1 SGHDN, CDR2 FVKESK. This chain's CDR3 is CASSQGVTSPGEQFF. CDR3 DNA sequence: TGTGCCAGCAGCCAAGGGGTGACTAGCCCCGGTGAGCAGTTCTTC.

The genes are TRBV5-6 and TRBJ1-5, with TRBD1 identical over 7 bases. The length of the CDR3 is 14 residues. Per germline, CDR1 SGHDT and CDR2 YYEEEE. Trimming removed 3 bases from V and 6 bases from J; junction bases left unmatched: 6. CDR3 nucleotide sequence: TGTGCCAGCAGCTCGACAGGGTTTGGTCAGCCCCAGCATTTT. Encoded protein: CASSSTGFGQPQHF.

The sample holds one count of this clone. V and J are TRBV6-5 and TRBJ1-5, with D maybe TRBD1 (5 bases). V shed 7 bases and J shed 7 bases, with 14 bases lying between them. The germline V gene has CDR1 MNHEY and CDR2 SVGAGI. This CDR3 has 13 amino acids. Here the CDR3 reads CASTLGHDQPQHF. The CDR3 coding sequence is TGTGCCAGCACCCTTGGACATGACCAGCCCCAGCATTTT.

The genes are TRBV9 and TRBJ2-2; weak D call: TRBD2 (6 bases). The CDR3 spans 15 residues. In germline, CDR1 is SGDLS, CDR2 YYNGEE. V was trimmed by 5 bases and J by 2 bases, leaving 13 bases between them. CDR3 coding DNA: TGTGCCAGCAGACCCGGGACTGTAAACACCGGGGAGCTGTTTTTT. Translating it yields CASRPGTVNTGELFF.

This chain uses TRBV7-9 with TRBJ2-3, with 8 bases matching TRBD1. The length of the CDR3 is 15 residues. Trimming cost V 3 bases and J 4 bases; bases outside gene matches: 6. Germline V lookup: CDR1 SEHNR, CDR2 FQNEAQ (reference sequence). CDR3 bases: TGTGCCAGCAGCTTCGGACAGGGTGAAGCAGATACGCAGTATTTT. Translating it yields CASSFGQGEADTQYF.

The gene calls are TRBV29-1 and TRBJ2-5; 7 nucleotides agree with TRBD2. The CDR3 length is 17 residues. V shed 0 bases and J 1 base; nucleotides not matched to a gene: 11. Germline values: CDR1 SQVTM, CDR2 ANQGSEA. The CDR3 protein is CSVEEVGVTSPQETQYF. CDR3 bases: TGCAGCGTTGAAGAAGTCGGAGTGACTAGCCCCCAAGAGACCCAGTACTTC.

The chain couples TRBV12-5 to TRBJ1-5; TRBD1 aligns across 7 bases. V lost 7 bases to trimming and J lost 1 base; unmatched junction nucleotides: 4. Per germline, CDR1 LGHNT and CDR2 FRNRAP. The CDR3 is 14 residues long. The chain's CDR3 is CASALGQSNQPQHF. The CDR3 DNA is TGTGCTAGTGCCCTGGGACAGAGCAATCAGCCCCAGCATTTT.

This clone was counted between two and nine times. The chain joins TRBV5-4 to TRBJ2-7; TRBD1 is a possible D gene (6 bases). From germline, CDR1 is SGHNT and CDR2 YYREEE (reference sequence). CDR3 length: 15 residues. The V end lost 3 bases, the J end lost 0 bases, and 13 bases lay between the germline ends. The chain's CDR3 is CASSSGQRSSYEQYF. CDR3 sequence (DNA): TGTGCCAGCAGCTCCGGACAGCGGAGCTCCTACGAGCAGTACTTC.

Turning to this clone: The same CDR3 is also encoded by other DNA sequences in this sample. The gene calls are TRBV6-5 and TRBJ1-6; the D gene is possibly TRBD1 (5 bases). Germline loops: CDR1 MNHEY, CDR2 SVGAGI. V lost 8 bases, J lost 7 bases, and 18 bases lay in between. The CDR3 totals 15 residues. The CDR3 sequence is CASRRKGEANSPLHF. CDR3 bases: TGTGCCAGCCGACGCAAAGGGGAGGCAAATTCACCCCTCCACTTT.

This clone has a single count. The gene calls are TRBV11-2 and TRBJ1-1; maybe TRBD1 (6 bases). Trimming stripped 1 base from V and 11 bases from J, with 11 bases between. The CDR3 is 12 residues long. Germline V gene lookup returns CDR1 SGHAT and CDR2 FQNNGV. DNA of the CDR3: TGTGCCAGCAGCTTAGCCGCAGGGGTGGCTTTCTTT. This translates into CASSLAAGVAFF.

This chain joins TRBV5-1 and TRBJ2-2; D is uncertain. CDR1 SGHRS and CDR2 YFSETQ come from the germline V gene. There are 16 residues in the CDR3. The V gene lost 0 bases and the J gene lost 4 bases, with 13 bases spanning the gap. CDR3 DNA: TGCGCCAGCAGCTTGGCAGCGATCCCGGGCACCGGGGAGCTGTTTTTT. Protein sequence: CASSLAAIPGTGELFF.

The chain carries TRBV9 and TRBJ1-2; maybe TRBD1 (6 bases). The CDR3 runs 13 residues. Deletions cut 4 bases from V and 7 bases from J, with 14 bases between. Germline V gene lookup returns CDR1 SGDLS and CDR2 YYNGEE. The CDR3 DNA is TGTGCCAGCAGCACTGGCGGGGGCATTGGCTACACCTTC. Translating gives CASSTGGGIGYTF.